The TCR beta chain under discussion was sequenced for a study of cytomegalovirus exposure and HLA in healthy donors. General study results and limits: The study flagged 150 to 200 TCR beta chains as cytomegalovirus-associated. A later analysis showed that HLA-associated TCR beta chains had undergone more clonal expansion than equally common others.

Germline-derived CDR1 and CDR2 are SGHRS and YFSETQ. The CDR3 contains 14 residues. V lost 0 bases and J 1 base, leaving 7 bases between the germline ends. The PCR made use of 60 Vbeta and 13 Jbeta primers. TCRdb keeps only in-frame clones here, not all; method: immunoSEQ multiplex PCR. The profile shows roughly 200,000 clones, approximately 88% of them singletons. On this clone itself: The antigen remains unidentified.

The sample taken for sequencing was PBMCs. The gene calls are TRBV5-1 and TRBJ1-1; D gene ambiguous. This clonotype was sampled from a boy aged 2 to 10 in good health and CMV-seronegative. CDR3 in amino acids: CASSLGAGNTEAFF. CDR3 in DNA: TGCGCCAGCAGCTTGGGAGCGGGGAACACTGAAGCTTTCTTT.